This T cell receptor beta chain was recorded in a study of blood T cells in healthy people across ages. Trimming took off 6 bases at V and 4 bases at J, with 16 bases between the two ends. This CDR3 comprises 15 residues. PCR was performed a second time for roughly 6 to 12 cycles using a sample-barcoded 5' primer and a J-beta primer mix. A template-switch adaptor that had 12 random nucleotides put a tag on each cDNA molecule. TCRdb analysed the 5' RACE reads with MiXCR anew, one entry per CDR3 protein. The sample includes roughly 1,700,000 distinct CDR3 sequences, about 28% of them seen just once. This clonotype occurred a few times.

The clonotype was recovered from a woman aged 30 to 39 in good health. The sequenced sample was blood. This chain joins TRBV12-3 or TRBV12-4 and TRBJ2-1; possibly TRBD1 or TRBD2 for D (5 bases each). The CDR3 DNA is TGTGCCAGCAGCTCCGGGGCCCCTACATACAATGAGCAGTTCTTC. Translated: CASSSGAPTYNEQFF.